This is a list of T cell receptor beta chains from one sample in a study of CD8 T cells in Susac syndrome. TCRdb reprocessed the immunoSEQ multiplex PCR reads with MiXCR, giving one entry per CDR3 protein. The table lists 190,000 or so distinct CDR3 sequences, 95% of them singletons, with 0.082% in the top ten. The specimen was CD4+ T cells from PBMCs. These receptors all come from a human donor with multiple sclerosis. Each CDR3 is given without its conserved first and last residue.

j_gene: TRBJ2-3; v_gene: TRBV25-1; CDR3aa: ASSEQRGARTDTQY
j_gene: TRBJ2-7; v_gene: TRBV7-3; CDR3aa: ASSSLAGGTYEQY
j_gene: TRBJ1-5; v_gene: TRBV30; CDR3aa: ASSKGRYQPQH
j_gene: TRBJ1-1; v_gene: TRBV12-3/TRBV12-4; CDR3aa: ASRPGQGQTEAF
j_gene: TRBJ2-3; v_gene: TRBV29-1; CDR3aa: SVHIAGGQGLDTQY
j_gene: TRBJ2-1; v_gene: TRBV7-9; CDR3aa: ASRFHEANYNEQF
j_gene: TRBJ1-4; v_gene: TRBV7-2; CDR3aa: ASSLETRTNEKLF
j_gene: TRBJ2-5; v_gene: TRBV30; CDR3aa: ALRQGNQETQY
j_gene: TRBJ2-5; v_gene: TRBV9; CDR3aa: ASSVSQGASETQY
j_gene: TRBJ1-2; v_gene: TRBV18; CDR3aa: ASSLAGTGNGYT
j_gene: TRBJ1-5; v_gene: TRBV7-8; CDR3aa: ASSLAGRVSNQPQH
j_gene: TRBJ1-5; v_gene: TRBV27; CDR3aa: ASGPGQYSNQPQH
j_gene: TRBJ2-5; v_gene: TRBV12-3/TRBV12-4; CDR3aa: ASSPRDFQETQY
j_gene: TRBJ1-6; v_gene: TRBV3-1; CDR3aa: ASSQDRTDNSPLH
j_gene: TRBJ2-7; v_gene: TRBV5-4; CDR3aa: ASSLLVGETYEQY
j_gene: TRBJ2-1; v_gene: TRBV28; CDR3aa: ASLGAMYNEQF
j_gene: TRBJ1-2; v_gene: TRBV6-1; CDR3aa: ASSEFGAYGYT
j_gene: TRBJ1-2; v_gene: TRBV29-1; CDR3aa: SVQQSDGYT
j_gene: TRBJ1-3; v_gene: TRBV20-1; CDR3aa: SAGGREPGNTIY
j_gene: TRBJ2-7; v_gene: TRBV18; CDR3aa: ASSPLGTASYEQY
j_gene: TRBJ2-7; v_gene: TRBV20-1; CDR3aa: SAESSYEQY
j_gene: TRBJ2-3; v_gene: TRBV19; CDR3aa: ASSESGDGTDTQY
j_gene: TRBJ1-5; v_gene: TRBV19; CDR3aa: ASSDREQPQH
j_gene: TRBJ1-3; v_gene: TRBV6-1; CDR3aa: ASGEKDGSLY
j_gene: TRBJ1-1; v_gene: TRBV20-1; CDR3aa: SASGGAGTEAF
j_gene: TRBJ1-6; v_gene: TRBV3-1; CDR3aa: ASSQDTGHLMAPLH
j_gene: TRBJ2-7; v_gene: TRBV11-3; CDR3aa: ASSQRSGYEQY
j_gene: TRBJ2-2; v_gene: TRBV27; CDR3aa: ASRPLGFEDTGELF
j_gene: TRBJ2-1; v_gene: TRBV7-9; CDR3aa: ASSAPRGQF
j_gene: TRBJ2-5; v_gene: TRBV20-1; CDR3aa: SARDPLLEGTQY
j_gene: TRBJ2-3; v_gene: TRBV6-2/TRBV6-3; CDR3aa: ASSYLARSGEITDTQY
j_gene: TRBJ2-7; v_gene: TRBV28; CDR3aa: ASSPRSYEQY
j_gene: TRBJ2-1; v_gene: TRBV7-2; CDR3aa: ASSLNRWF
j_gene: TRBJ1-5; v_gene: TRBV20-1; CDR3aa: SATPLEGGQPQH
j_gene: TRBJ2-3; v_gene: TRBV20-1; CDR3aa: SAHRDPDTQY
j_gene: TRBJ1-1; v_gene: TRBV3-1; CDR3aa: ASSQVSSSDTEAF
j_gene: TRBJ2-3; v_gene: TRBV2; CDR3aa: ASSERRGTDTQY